One and the same sample provided the 9 T cell receptor beta chains below, sequenced in a study of CD8+ T cells in alopecia areata. RNA extraction was followed by reverse transcription into cDNA, which acted as the sequencing template. Produced via immunoSEQ multiplex PCR; TCRdb's table is partial and in-frame only. The data contain tens of thousands of clones, 70% to 80% of them seen just once; the ten biggest clones take up around 19%. The sample taken for sequencing was NKG2D-low CD8+ T cells sorted from blood. Receptors originate from a human donor with alopecia areata.

The rearrangement uses TRBV29-1 and TRBJ1-1; D gene unclear. Germline CDR1 reads SQVTM; CDR2 reads ANQGSEA. V was trimmed by 3 bases and J by 6 bases, leaving 8 bases between them. The CDR3 totals 11 residues. The CDR3 DNA follows: TGCAGCGTTGACGGATCTTCTGAAGCTTTCTTT. Protein: CSVDGSSEAFF.

The gene calls are TRBV5-1 and TRBJ2-3; D gene uncertain. This CDR3 is built from 14 residues. Trimming took off 0 bases at V and 7 bases at J, with 12 bases between the two ends. From germline, CDR1 is SGHRS and CDR2 YFSETQ. In DNA, the CDR3 is TGCGCCAGCAGCTTGGAAGTTGGGTGGCATACGCAGTATTTT. Translating gives CASSLEVGWHTQYF.

V usage is TRBV4-2 and J usage is TRBJ2-3, with 10 bases identical to TRBD2. Germline CDR1 is LGHNA and CDR2 is YNFKEQ. This CDR3 has 16 amino acids. V lost 0 bases and J lost 4; bases outside the gene matches: 4. In DNA form, the CDR3 reads TGTGCCAGCAGCCAAGAGGCTAGCGGGGGCCCAGATACGCAGTATTTT. This codes for CASSQEASGGPDTQYF.

This chain joins TRBV29-1 and TRBJ1-3, with D perhaps matching TRBD1 (6 bases). The CDR3 length is 14 residues. With 5 bases removed from V and 2 bases from J, the gap between germline ends came to 13 bases. From germline, CDR1 is SQVTM and CDR2 ANQGSEA. The CDR3 loop reads CSVQIRGAGNTIYF. In nucleotides, the CDR3 is TGCAGCGTTCAGATCAGGGGAGCTGGAAACACCATATATTTT.

The gene calls are TRBV6-6 and TRBJ2-7; 12 bases map to TRBD2. This CDR3 region has 15 residues. Germline CDR1 and CDR2: MNHNY and SVGAGI (reference sequence). V lost 5 bases and J lost 3; bases outside the gene matches: 5. The CDR3, as DNA: TGTGCCAGCAGTGTACTAGCGGGAGGTCACTACGAGCAGTACTTC. Its translation: CASSVLAGGHYEQYF.

The J gene is TRBJ2-1, the V gene TRBV4-1; TRBD2 is a possible D gene (6 bases). CDR1 MGHRA and CDR2 YSYEKL come from the germline V gene. The V end lost 0 bases, the J end lost 2 bases, and 11 bases lay between the germline ends. The CDR3 runs to 16 residues. CDR3 amino acids: CASSQDWREAYNEQFF. CDR3 DNA sequence: TGCGCCAGCAGCCAAGATTGGAGGGAGGCCTACAATGAGCAGTTCTTC.

This chain uses TRBV7-9 with TRBJ2-1; D tentatively reads TRBD1 or TRBD2 (6 bases each). Trimming took off 3 bases at V and 7 bases at J, with 19 bases between the two ends. The CDR3 contains 16 residues. In germline, CDR1 is SEHNR, CDR2 FQNEAQ (reference sequence). CDR3 sequence: CASSFWSSGGGNEQFF. The CDR3, as DNA: TGTGCCAGCAGCTTCTGGAGTAGCGGAGGGGGAAATGAGCAGTTCTTC. The variable domain in full, with the rest retrieved from reference TRBV7-9 and TRBJ2-1, is DTGVSQNPRHKITKRGQNVTFRCDPISEHNRLYWYRQTLGQGPEFLTYFQNEAQLEKSRLLSDRFSAERPKGSFSTLEIQRTEQGDSAMYLCASSFWSSGGGNEQFFGPGTRLTVL.

This clone is a singleton in its sample. CDR3 protein: CASNSAYNEQFF. Here the CDR3 DNA reads TGTGCCAGCAACTCTGCATACAATGAGCAGTTCTTC. J is TRBJ2-1 and V is TRBV6-5; D call uncertain. This CDR3 contains 12 residues. Looked up from germline, CDR1 is MNHEY and CDR2 is SVGAGI. V lost 7 bases, J lost 4 bases, and 8 bases lay in between.

This chain connects TRBV29-1 to TRBJ2-7; D gene ambiguous. V dropped 4 bases and J dropped 0 bases, with 4 bases sitting between them. Germline values: CDR1 SQVTM, CDR2 ANQGSEA. There are 11 residues in the CDR3. The DNA for the CDR3 is TGCAGCGTTGGAGCCTCCTACGAGCAGTACTTC. This encodes CSVGASYEQYF.